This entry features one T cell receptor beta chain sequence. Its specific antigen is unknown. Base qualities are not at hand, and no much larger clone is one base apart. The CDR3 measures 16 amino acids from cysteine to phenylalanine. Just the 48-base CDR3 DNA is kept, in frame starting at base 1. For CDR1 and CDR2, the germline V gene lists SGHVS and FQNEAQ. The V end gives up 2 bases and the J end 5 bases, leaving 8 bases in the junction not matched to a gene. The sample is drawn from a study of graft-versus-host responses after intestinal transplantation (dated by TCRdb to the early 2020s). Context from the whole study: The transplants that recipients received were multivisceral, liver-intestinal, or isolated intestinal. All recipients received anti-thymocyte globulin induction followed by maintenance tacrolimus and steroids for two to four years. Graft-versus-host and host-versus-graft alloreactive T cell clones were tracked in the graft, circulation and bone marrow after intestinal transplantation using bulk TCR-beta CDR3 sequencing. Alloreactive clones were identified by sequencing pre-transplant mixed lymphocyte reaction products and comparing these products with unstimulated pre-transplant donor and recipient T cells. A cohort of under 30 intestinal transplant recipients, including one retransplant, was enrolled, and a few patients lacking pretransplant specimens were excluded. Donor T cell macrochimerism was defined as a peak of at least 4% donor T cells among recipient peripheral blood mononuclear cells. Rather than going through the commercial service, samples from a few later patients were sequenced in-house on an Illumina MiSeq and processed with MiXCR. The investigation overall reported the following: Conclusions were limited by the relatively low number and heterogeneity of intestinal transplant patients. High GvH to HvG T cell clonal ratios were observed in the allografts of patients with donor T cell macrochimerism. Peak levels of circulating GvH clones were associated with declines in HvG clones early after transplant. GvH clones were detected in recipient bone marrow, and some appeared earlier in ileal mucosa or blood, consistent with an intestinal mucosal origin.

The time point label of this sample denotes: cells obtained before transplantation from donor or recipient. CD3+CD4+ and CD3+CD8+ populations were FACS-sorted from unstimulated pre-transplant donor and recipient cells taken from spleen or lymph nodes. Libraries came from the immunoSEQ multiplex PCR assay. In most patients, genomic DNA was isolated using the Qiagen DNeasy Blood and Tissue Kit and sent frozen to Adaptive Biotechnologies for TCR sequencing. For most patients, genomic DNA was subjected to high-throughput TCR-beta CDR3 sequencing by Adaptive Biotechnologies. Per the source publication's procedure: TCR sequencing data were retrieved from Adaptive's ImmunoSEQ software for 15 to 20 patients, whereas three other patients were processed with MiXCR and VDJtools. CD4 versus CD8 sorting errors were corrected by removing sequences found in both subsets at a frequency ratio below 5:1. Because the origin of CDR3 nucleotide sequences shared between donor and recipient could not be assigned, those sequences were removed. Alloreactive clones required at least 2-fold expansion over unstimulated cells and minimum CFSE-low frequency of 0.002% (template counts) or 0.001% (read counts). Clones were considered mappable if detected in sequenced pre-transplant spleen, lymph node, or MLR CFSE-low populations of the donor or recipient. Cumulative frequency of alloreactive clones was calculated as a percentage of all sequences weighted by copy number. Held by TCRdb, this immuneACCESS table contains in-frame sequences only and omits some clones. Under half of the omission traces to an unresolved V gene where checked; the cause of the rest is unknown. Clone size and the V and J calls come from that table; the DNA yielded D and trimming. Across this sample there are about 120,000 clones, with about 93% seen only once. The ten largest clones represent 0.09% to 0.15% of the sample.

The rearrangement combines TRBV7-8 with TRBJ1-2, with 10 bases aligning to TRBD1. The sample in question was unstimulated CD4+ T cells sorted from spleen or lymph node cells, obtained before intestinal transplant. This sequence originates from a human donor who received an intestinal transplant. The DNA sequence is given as TGTGCCAGCAGCTTATCCGGGACAGGGGTTCGGTATGGCTACACCTTC. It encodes CASSLSGTGVRYGYTF.